The source of this T cell receptor (beta chain) is a study of blood T cell repertoires in COVID-19. Study in general: Samples taken during acute and convalescent COVID-19 were collected in the United States, Italy and Spain.

Libraries were prepared by immunoSEQ multiplex PCR; TCRdb keeps only in-frame clonotypes and omits some of them. This sample has over 200,000 clones, with roughly 90% found just once. Sequencing was performed on peripheral blood. The sequence was collected from a woman aged 55-70 years with acute or convalescent COVID-19.

The CDR3 is CASSLAGGGTTDTQYF. The CDR3 nucleotides are TGTGCCAGCAGCTTAGCTGGCGGGGGGACCACAGATACGCAGTATTTT. The chain links TRBV7-9 to TRBJ2-3; 8 positions match TRBD2. Germline-derived CDR1 and CDR2 are SEHNR and FQNEAQ (reference sequence). V lost 0 bases and J lost 2; bases outside the gene matches: 4. The CDR3 is made up of 16 amino acids.